This entry is about one TCR beta chain. These data originate in a study of PD-L1 blockade in urothelial cancer. This CDR3 has 15 residues. Germline values: CDR1 MNHEY, CDR2 SVGAGI. The V gene lost 8 bases and the J gene lost 5 bases, with 19 bases spanning the gap. The data were produced by immunoSEQ multiplex PCR, yet TCRdb's version contains in-frame clones alone and is incomplete. The repertoire holds about 37,000 clones, with about 79% as singletons. Source: PBMCs, taken around atezolizumab (anti-PD-L1) treatment. The receptor was derived from a man in his fifties or sixties with urothelial cancer. The rearrangement uses TRBV6-5 and TRBJ1-5; D call uncertain. The CDR3 DNA reads TGTGCCAGCTCCCCTCAACCTAAGCAAGATCAGCCCCAGCATTTT. Translating gives CASSPQPKQDQPQHF.